The T cell receptor beta chain under discussion was sequenced for a study of shared clonotypes between healthy human individuals. Turning to the study itself: There were three CD4 naive, three CD4 memory, two CD8 naive and one CD8 memory plates per donor. Overall study results and limits: It was the non-shared clonotypes that had lower generation probabilities than clonotypes shared by all four donors. Memory subsets had estimated richness that was generally smaller than that of naive subsets.

Only CD45RO-negative cells positively selected for CCR7 counted as naive CD8 cells, so terminally differentiated effector memory CD45RA+ cells were excluded. CDR1 is MNHNS, CDR2 SASEGT, per germline. The length of the CDR3 is 20 residues. V gave up 2 bases and J gave up 0 bases; unmatched junction bases: 15. The data were produced by immunoSEQ multiplex PCR, yet TCRdb's version contains in-frame clones alone and is incomplete. The table has roughly 890,000 clones, 90% to 95% seen once. This clone was found once. Its antigen is undetermined. The chain has TRBV6-1 and TRBJ2-1; 8 bases map to TRBD2. What was sequenced was naive CD8+ T cells sorted from blood. The origin of this receptor is a man in his thirties or forties in good health. The CDR3 reads CASSEYFGVAGMSSYNEQFF. Written as DNA, the CDR3 is TGTGCCAGCAGTGAATACTTTGGGGTAGCGGGGATGAGCTCCTACAATGAGCAGTTCTTC.